These 3 T cell receptor beta chains were sequenced from one sample in a study of T cells in Graves' hyperthyroidism and ophthalmopathy. Using RNA transcripts as the source, TCR beta CDR3 regions were amplified. Using the HTBI primer set, a first-round RT-PCR was run on the TCR CDR3. TCRdb reprocessed the multiplex PCR reads via MiXCR and lists one record per CDR3 protein. The table shows 450,000 to 600,000 distinct CDR3 sequences, with around 15% occurring only once. The sample consisted of blood. These receptors were collected from a woman aged 35 to 49 with Graves' hyperthyroidism.

This clonotype was counted many times. The rearrangement uses TRBV6-1 and TRBJ2-1; D call uncertain. Trimming took off 4 bases at V and 4 bases at J, with 8 bases between the two ends. Germline V gives CDR1 MNHNS, CDR2 SASEGT. This CDR3 contains 13 residues. The CDR3 reads CASSGDAYNEQFF. The CDR3 coding sequence is TGTGCCAGCAGTGGAGACGCTTACAATGAGCAGTTCTTC.

This clonotype showed up many times. V is TRBV30 and J is TRBJ2-1; D ambiguous. CDR3 size: 14 residues. Germline V lookup: CDR1 GTSNPN, CDR2 SVGIG (reference sequence). Trimming took off 4 bases at V and 7 bases at J, with 17 bases between the two ends. Here the CDR3 DNA reads TGTGCCTGGATGACGTTCGGCGTTAGGAATGAGCAGTTCTTC. As protein: CAWMTFGVRNEQFF.

This sequence joins TRBV7-6 and TRBJ2-7; possible D gene TRBD1, 5 bases. Germline V gives CDR1 SGHVS, CDR2 FNYEAQ. V lost 5 bases and J lost 2, with 22 bases in between. This CDR3 spans 17 amino acids. The CDR3 loop is CASSRFHSSGSTYEQYF. CDR3 DNA sequence: TGTGCCAGCAGCCGCTTCCATTCTTCAGGGTCCACCTACGAGCAGTACTTC.